This T cell receptor beta chain came from a study of T cells after somatic rescue of genetic block. Germline V gene lookup returns CDR1 SNHLY and CDR2 FYNNEI. This CDR3 is 14 amino acids long. Losses at the gene ends were 6 bases for V and 8 bases for J; bases not matched to a gene: 9. This clone was seen a few times. Sequencing was performed with immunoSEQ multiplex PCR; in TCRdb, only in-frame clones are kept and a portion is missing. This sample has 65,000 to 70,000 clones; under 95% occur once, and the top ten carry 2.9%. The TCR originated in a man in his forties or fifties. V and J are TRBV2 and TRBJ1-4; TRBD1 matches at 7 bases. The sample was peripheral blood mononuclear cells (PBMCs). CDR3 in amino acids: CASRGQVPREKLFF. CDR3 nucleotides: TGTGCCAGCAGAGGACAGGTCCCGCGAGAAAAACTGTTTTTT.